These T cell receptor beta chains were read from a single sample in a study of shared clonotypes between healthy human individuals. Assay: immunoSEQ multiplex PCR; the TCRdb copy retains only in-frame clones and omits some. Here the sample spans 2 million to 2.5 million clones, about 95% being singletons. Sequencing was done on a sample of naive CD8+ T cells sorted from blood. The receptors shown here come from a man in his late teens or twenties in good health. The CDR3 runs from the conserved cysteine through the conserved F or W. A D gene is named only where the DNA matches it firmly. Where a row states a size, it is once, few, many or the class of an expanded clone; other rows omit it.

V gene: TRBV5-4
J gene: TRBJ2-3
clone size: .
D gene: .
CDR3 protein: CASSLKIGPFFTDTQYF
CDR3 DNA: TGTGCCAGCAGCTTGAAAATCGGACCGTTCTTCACAGATACGCAGTATTTT

V gene: TRBV2
J gene: TRBJ1-1
clone size: .
D gene: .
CDR3 protein: CASTSGAPEAFF
CDR3 DNA: TGTGCCAGCACCTCAGGGGCGCCTGAAGCTTTCTTT

V gene: TRBV5-4
J gene: TRBJ2-7
clone size: .
D gene: .
CDR3 protein: CASSFSGPTYEQYF
CDR3 DNA: TGTGCCAGCAGCTTCAGCGGACCTACTTACGAGCAGTACTTC

V gene: TRBV27
J gene: TRBJ1-1
clone size: once
D gene: TRBD1
CDR3 protein: CASSAVGTGYDEVAFF
CDR3 DNA: TGTGCCAGCAGTGCCGTAGGGACAGGCTATGATGAGGTCGCTTTCTTT

V gene: TRBV4-1
J gene: TRBJ2-3
clone size: .
D gene: TRBD2
CDR3 protein: CASSQGVGGSSDTQYF
CDR3 DNA: TGCGCCAGCAGCCAAGGTGTCGGCGGGAGTTCAGATACGCAGTATTTT

V gene: TRBV5-4
J gene: TRBJ2-3
clone size: once
D gene: .
CDR3 protein: CASRAPSVGTQYF
CDR3 DNA: TGTGCCAGCCGGGCCCCGAGTGTGGGTACGCAGTATTTT

V gene: TRBV10-2
J gene: TRBJ2-1
clone size: .
D gene: .
CDR3 protein: CASSLDPINEQFF
CDR3 DNA: TGCGCCAGCAGTCTGGACCCGATAAATGAGCAGTTCTTC

V gene: TRBV9
J gene: TRBJ2-1
clone size: .
D gene: TRBD2
CDR3 protein: CASSVVAGGLSSYNEQFF
CDR3 DNA: TGTGCCAGCAGCGTAGTAGCGGGGGGATTGAGCTCCTACAATGAGCAGTTCTTC

V gene: TRBV5-4
J gene: TRBJ2-1
clone size: once
D gene: TRBD2
CDR3 protein: CASSRQGTPGLAGSNEQFF
CDR3 DNA: TGTGCCAGCAGCCGGCAGGGGACACCGGGACTAGCGGGATCCAATGAGCAGTTCTTC

V gene: TRBV6-1
J gene: TRBJ1-5
clone size: .
D gene: TRBD1
CDR3 protein: CASSQGASSNQPQHF
CDR3 DNA: TGTGCCAGCAGCCAGGGGGCCTCTAGCAATCAGCCCCAGCATTTT

V gene: TRBV15
J gene: TRBJ2-7
clone size: few
D gene: TRBD1
CDR3 protein: CATSSLDRDEQYF
CDR3 DNA: TGTGCCACCAGCAGCCTAGACAGGGACGAGCAGTACTTC

V gene: TRBV10-1
J gene: TRBJ2-4
clone size: .
D gene: TRBD1
CDR3 protein: CASSPIPGQGGDQQYF
CDR3 DNA: TGCGCCAGCAGTCCGATCCCGGGACAGGGGGGAGATCAGCAGTACTTC

V gene: TRBV6-6
J gene: TRBJ2-2
clone size: .
D gene: .
CDR3 protein: CASSYSSSWELFF
CDR3 DNA: TGTGCCAGCAGTTACTCTTCATCCTGGGAGCTGTTTTTT

V gene: TRBV27
J gene: TRBJ2-7
clone size: .
D gene: TRBD1
CDR3 protein: CASSPGQGFHEQYF
CDR3 DNA: TGTGCCAGCAGCCCGGGACAGGGGTTCCACGAGCAGTACTTC

V gene: TRBV4-1
J gene: TRBJ2-2
clone size: .
D gene: .
CDR3 protein: CASSQEELGRDSTPGELFF
CDR3 DNA: TGCGCCAGCAGCCAAGAAGAGTTGGGCCGGGACTCAACCCCCGGGGAGCTGTTTTTT

V gene: TRBV4-3
J gene: TRBJ2-2
clone size: .
D gene: TRBD2
CDR3 protein: CASSQEPYSGSSTGELFF
CDR3 DNA: TGCGCCAGCAGCCAAGAACCGTATAGCGGGAGTAGCACCGGGGAGCTGTTTTTT

V gene: TRBV4-3
J gene: TRBJ2-5
clone size: once
D gene: TRBD1
CDR3 protein: CASSQETGAQETQYF
CDR3 DNA: TGCGCCAGCAGCCAAGAGACAGGGGCCCAAGAGACCCAGTACTTC

V gene: TRBV6-1
J gene: TRBJ2-7
clone size: .
D gene: TRBD1
CDR3 protein: CASSASRTGEGYEQYF
CDR3 DNA: TGTGCCAGCAGTGCTTCCCGGACAGGGGAGGGCTACGAGCAGTACTTC

V gene: TRBV2
J gene: TRBJ1-5
clone size: .
D gene: TRBD1
CDR3 protein: CASSGNRGQVNQLQHF
CDR3 DNA: TGTGCCAGCAGTGGTAACAGGGGGCAAGTTAATCAGCTCCAGCATTTT

V gene: TRBV10-2
J gene: TRBJ2-3
clone size: .
D gene: TRBD2
CDR3 protein: CASTGTSGTDTQYF
CDR3 DNA: TGCGCCAGCACCGGGACTAGCGGGACAGATACGCAGTATTTT

V gene: TRBV27
J gene: TRBJ2-7
clone size: once
D gene: TRBD1
CDR3 protein: CASSYLGQGSYEQYF
CDR3 DNA: TGTGCCAGCAGTTATCTGGGACAGGGTTCCTACGAGCAGTACTTC

V gene: TRBV28
J gene: TRBJ2-7
clone size: .
D gene: TRBD2
CDR3 protein: CASSLPALAGEREQYF
CDR3 DNA: TGTGCCAGCAGTTTGCCCGCTCTAGCGGGGGAACGGGAGCAGTACTTC

V gene: TRBV14
J gene: TRBJ2-7
clone size: .
D gene: TRBD1
CDR3 protein: CASSHPGQGYEQYF
CDR3 DNA: TGTGCCAGCAGCCACCCGGGACAGGGGTACGAGCAGTACTTC

V gene: TRBV10-2
J gene: TRBJ2-3
clone size: once
D gene: TRBD2
CDR3 protein: CASSENSGGPYFTDTQYF
CDR3 DNA: TGCGCCAGCAGTGAGAATAGCGGGGGGCCCTATTTCACAGATACGCAGTATTTT

V gene: TRBV7-2
J gene: TRBJ2-7
clone size: .
D gene: .
CDR3 protein: CASSLYFGEVYEQYF
CDR3 DNA: TGTGCCAGCAGCTTATACTTCGGGGAGGTCTACGAGCAGTACTTC

V gene: TRBV27
J gene: TRBJ1-1
clone size: .
D gene: .
CDR3 protein: CASSPGVNTEAFF
CDR3 DNA: TGTGCCAGCAGTCCTGGGGTGAACACTGAAGCTTTCTTT